Listed below are T cell receptor beta chains from one sample, sequenced in a study of shared clonotypes between healthy human individuals. Using immunoSEQ multiplex PCR, the repertoire was profiled, and TCRdb retains in-frame clones only, with some absent. The sample carries approximately 2,000,000 clones, 93% recorded once. The sequenced sample consisted of naive CD8+ T cells from PBMCs. The receptors come from a young man in good health. Some clones in this sample may be carry-over from other donors' samples. The CDR3 runs from the conserved cysteine through the conserved F or W. The order of the fields is clone size, V gene, J gene, D gene, CDR3 DNA, CDR3 protein. The D gene is left open where the match is weak. Expanded clones get a size class; other rows say once, few or many, or leave the size out.

size: -
V: TRBV6-6
J: TRBJ2-7
D: -
DNA: TGTGCCAGCACCCAATTCCGGGACCGACGTTCCGACGAGCAGTACTTC
CDR3: CASTQFRDRRSDEQYF

size: once
V: TRBV9
J: TRBJ1-2
D: -
DNA: TGTGCCAGCAGCGTAACGACAGCGGGTGGCTACACCTTC
CDR3: CASSVTTAGGYTF

size: -
V: TRBV11-2
J: TRBJ2-7
D: -
DNA: TGTGCCAGCAGCTTAGAGGGACGAGATAAGCAGTACTTC
CDR3: CASSLEGRDKQYF

size: -
V: TRBV28
J: TRBJ2-2
D: -
DNA: TGTGCCAGCAGTTCCCGTGGGGGGAAAGGTAACACCGGGGAGCTGTTTTTT
CDR3: CASSSRGGKGNTGELFF

size: -
V: TRBV6-5
J: TRBJ1-2
D: -
DNA: TGTGCCAGCAGTTACTCGGAGGGGGGAGATGGCTACACCTTC
CDR3: CASSYSEGGDGYTF

size: -
V: TRBV27
J: TRBJ2-6
D: TRBD1
DNA: TGTGCCAGCAGTTTAGGACAGGGTACTGGGGCCAACGTCCTGACTTTC
CDR3: CASSLGQGTGANVLTF

size: -
V: TRBV28
J: TRBJ1-2
D: -
DNA: TGTGCCAGCAGTTCCAGGACCGAGAGGGGCTATGGCTACACCTTC
CDR3: CASSSRTERGYGYTF

size: -
V: TRBV7-9
J: TRBJ2-1
D: -
DNA: TGTGCCAGCAGCTTAGCTAGCGCGACTTTGGGGAATGAGCAGTTCTTC
CDR3: CASSLASATLGNEQFF

size: -
V: TRBV18
J: TRBJ2-5
D: -
DNA: TGTGCCAGCTCATTCGCTCCCCAGGACGCATACCAAGAGACCCAGTACTTC
CDR3: CASSFAPQDAYQETQYF

size: once
V: TRBV27
J: TRBJ1-1
D: TRBD1
DNA: TGTGCCAGCAGTTTGACAGGGATGGGGACTGAAGCTTTCTTT
CDR3: CASSLTGMGTEAFF

size: -
V: TRBV9
J: TRBJ2-3
D: TRBD2
DNA: TGTGCCAGCAGCGGACTAGCGGAGAGCACAGATACGCAGTATTTT
CDR3: CASSGLAESTDTQYF

size: -
V: TRBV28
J: TRBJ2-2
D: TRBD1
DNA: TGTGCCAGCACCTACAGGGGGGACGCGAACACCGGGGAGCTGTTTTTT
CDR3: CASTYRGDANTGELFF

size: -
V: TRBV19
J: TRBJ2-7
D: TRBD1
DNA: TGTGCCAGTTCGGGACAGATACTCTACGAGCAGTACTTC
CDR3: CASSGQILYEQYF

size: -
V: TRBV6-1
J: TRBJ2-1
D: TRBD2
DNA: TGTGCCAGCACCTCACTAGCGGGACACGGAAATGAGCAGTTCTTC
CDR3: CASTSLAGHGNEQFF

size: -
V: TRBV27
J: TRBJ2-7
D: -
DNA: TGTGCCAGCAGCCTAAGGGGGGGAGGAGGGAGCTCCTACGAGCAGTACTTC
CDR3: CASSLRGGGGSSYEQYF

size: -
V: TRBV6-5
J: TRBJ2-1
D: TRBD2
DNA: TGTGCCAGCAGTTACTCGGCTAGCGGGAGTTCGAATGAGCAGTTCTTC
CDR3: CASSYSASGSSNEQFF